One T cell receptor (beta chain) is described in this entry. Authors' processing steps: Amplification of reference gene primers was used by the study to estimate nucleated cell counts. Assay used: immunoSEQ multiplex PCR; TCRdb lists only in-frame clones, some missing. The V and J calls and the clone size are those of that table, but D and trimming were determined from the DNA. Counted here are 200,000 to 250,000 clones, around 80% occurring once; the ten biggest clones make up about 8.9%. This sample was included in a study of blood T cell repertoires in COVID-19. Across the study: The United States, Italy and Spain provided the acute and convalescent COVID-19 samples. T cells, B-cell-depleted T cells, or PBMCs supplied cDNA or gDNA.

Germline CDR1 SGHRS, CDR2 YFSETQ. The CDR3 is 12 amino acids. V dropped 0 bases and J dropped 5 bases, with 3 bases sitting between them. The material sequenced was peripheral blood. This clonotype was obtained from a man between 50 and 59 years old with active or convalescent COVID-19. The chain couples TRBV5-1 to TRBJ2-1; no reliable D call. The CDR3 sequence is CASSLANNEQFF. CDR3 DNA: TGCGCCAGCAGCTTGGCCAACAATGAGCAGTTCTTC.